This T cell receptor (beta chain) was identified in a study of cytomegalovirus exposure and HLA in healthy donors listed by TCRdb under 2017. About the investigation overall: In an earlier analysis of some 550 of the donors, around 300 Gb of sequence data and 90 million to 120 million unique TCR beta sequences from about 179 million T cells were reported. An early release that covered more than 550 HLA-typed donors contained around 300 gigabases of sequencing data and 70 million to 100 million unique TCR sequences. The genetic ancestry cluster associated with self-reported Caucasian donors included 65% to 90% of the 300 to 450 genotyped donors. The aim of the study was to test whether cataloging public T cell receptors could identify signatures of past pathogen exposure. Using immunosequencing, the study profiled T cell repertoires from 666 subjects and related those repertoires to cytomegalovirus serostatus. A separate validation cohort of over 95 different subjects was used in addition to the roughly 700-subject first cohort. To predict cytomegalovirus infection status, the study brought together high-throughput TCR immunosequencing, statistical association of individual TCRs with disease status, and machine learning. A later analysis re-analyzed previously published TCR beta repertoires from 660 or so donors and added high-resolution HLA genotyping to study TCR occurrence patterns. Rather than drawing on any new phenotypic data, the later analysis identified candidate immune exposures from TCR beta sequences and the way those sequences occurred across donors. An earlier analysis of 587 of the donors applied high-throughput TCR beta sequencing to assess whether each TCR beta V gene segment acted as functional or pseudogenic. Donor age, sex, ethnicity and CMV serostatus were compiled together with the repertoire data. A later genetic analysis took genome-wide SNP genotypes for 398 of the 666 donors and used that subset as a discovery cohort. Every repertoire in the discovery cohort had been generated on one and the same sequencing platform. HLA typing covered class I and class II loci at four-digit resolution. Typing coverage varied by locus: about 620-640 donors for A, B, C, DRB1 and DQB1; around 560 for DQA1; about 600 for DPA1; about 450 for DPB1. Five DR-DQ haplotypes were treated as single units for association and clustering because of strong linkage in the cohort. On average, roughly 240,000 unique TCR beta nucleotide sequences were sequenced per donor among 398 genotyped donors of the cohort, with roughly 18% of those sequences being non-productive. Overall study outcomes, separate from this receptor: V-gene and J-gene trimming of TCR beta chains was associated with a missense DCLRE1C variant in a later genetic analysis, and the association was replicated in an independent cohort. Because HLA typing was missing for some donors at each locus, association tests included only the typed subset. The 87-base-pair reads could not distinguish some IMGT-functional V segments, including TRBV6-2 and TRBV6-3, so those segments were excluded. In an earlier analysis of roughly 560 of the donors, most TCR beta V segments were observed in productive rearrangements about 87% or about 30% of the time, broadly matching IMGT annotations. Cytomegalovirus status was reported to be diagnosed by the classifier with high specificity and sensitivity in both the original and validation cohorts. When HLA alleles, especially DR and DQ, strongly co-occurred, attributing TCR associations to individual alleles was difficult. Roughly 15 rarely observed V segments, including chromosome 9 orphons, were excluded from the earlier analysis of just under 600 of the donors because counts were too low. Sequencing depth was assumed to be roughly uniform across donors in the presence/absence analyses, though that assumption may not hold. In a later analysis, the rate of TCR association differed among HLA loci, with DRB1 alleles having the most associated TCRs and HLA-C alleles having the fewest. A few of the identified cytomegalovirus-associated TCR beta chains were confirmed in vitro to be specific for cytomegalovirus antigens. A cluster of highly shared sequence variants was judged likely to be a technical artifact of the sequencing pipeline. A further reported finding was that TCR beta sequences accurately predicted the HLA-A and HLA-B alleles for most subjects in the first cohort. While some public TCRs were present in many individuals, most TCR sequences turned up only very rarely across donors. A later genetic analysis reported fewer N-insertions in productive TCRs among donors in an Asian-associated ancestry cluster than the roughly 640-donor mean. A total of 150 to 200 TCR beta chains were listed by the study as associated with cytomegalovirus. Compared with equally common non-associated chains, HLA-associated TCR beta chains in a later analysis were more clonally expanded and had lower generation probabilities. Specific HLA alleles were associated with 18,000 or so TCR beta sequences at a false discovery rate of 0.05 in a later analysis. Linkage disequilibrium might explain the correlated functional status among segregating V segments, but an unknown experimental factor could not be ruled out. CMV serostatus was the only immune exposure information available for the cohort. It was suggested by the authors that the approach could potentially be generalized to other disease states and immunological phenotypes. A later analysis found that most CMV-associated TCR beta chains appeared HLA-restricted, with HLA associations seemingly driven largely by CMV exposure. Several of the top co-occurrence clusters appeared to be linked to parvovirus B19, influenza, CMV and Epstein-Barr virus, according to a later analysis. The cohort was sequenced for TCR beta chains only, and without alpha or paired-chain data the features that could be detected were limited.

The germline V gene provides CDR1 SGHVS and CDR2 FQNEAQ. V is clipped by 8 bases and J by 5 bases, and the sequence between their germline boundaries is 18 bases long. The CDR3 contains 14 residues, cysteine and phenylalanine counted. Only the CDR3 DNA is retained, 42 bases long and in frame from the first base. Library preparation employed the immunoSEQ multiplex PCR assay. For the multiplex PCR, a mixture combining 60 forward primers for TCR Vbeta segments and 13 reverse primers for TCR Jbeta segments was used. The CDR3 region of rearranged TCR beta genes was amplified from genomic DNA by a multiplex PCR assay. The amplified TCR beta libraries were sequenced on the Illumina HiSeq System as 87-base-pair reads. In the source study's methods: A later analysis tallied tens of millions of unique TCR beta chains across the 666 repertoires, and around 12 million of those chains were shared by two or more donors. To remove PCR and sequencing errors, raw reads were error-corrected and collapsed into unique sequences using a nearest-neighbor algorithm that merged closely related sequences. Alignment of CDR3 sequences to IMGT reference sequences was used to assign V, D and J gene segments. For a sequence to be retained, at least a six-nucleotide match to both a V gene segment and a J gene segment was required. Rearrangements were called productive when the CDR3 lacked stop codons and stayed in frame with V and J; all others were non-productive. Following IMGT convention, CDR3 was defined as the stretch from the second conserved V-encoded cysteine up to the conserved J-encoded phenylalanine. In an earlier analysis of around 600 of the donors, sequences lacking an unambiguous match to a single V gene segment were excluded. An earlier analysis of several hundred of the donors called V segments functional above 56.7% productive rearrangements and segregating when the between-donor standard deviation exceeded 5%. A statistical classification framework was developed to diagnose cytomegalovirus status using the catalog of TCR beta chain sequences. In a later analysis, V and J genes were assigned by comparing TCR nucleotide sequences against IMGT/GENE-DB human TR gene sequences. A later analysis assigned CDR3 sequences and most-parsimonious VDJ recombination scenarios with the TCRdist pipeline. A later analysis defined each TCR beta chain by its CDR3 amino acid sequence plus V-gene family, and excluded reads lacking a unique V-gene family. To address suspected cross-contamination and a sequencing artifact, a later analysis removed a few hundred highly shared, low-generation-probability nucleotide sequences. In a later analysis, a clonal expansion index for each public chain was calculated from normalized within-repertoire ranks of inferred template counts. In a later analysis, generation probabilities were computed with a VDJ recombination model fitted to out-of-frame rearrangements, and the resulting probabilities were checked against IGoR. A later analysis scored TCR-TCR, TCR-HLA and TCR-CMV co-occurrence with hypergeometric tests, applying a repertoire-size bias correction to TCR pairs. A later analysis estimated false discovery rates by permuting HLA or CMV assignments 20 times. In a later analysis, co-occurring TCRs were grouped with DBSCAN, and TCRdist sequence similarity was added when clustering was performed within HLA-allele-positive subsets. Co-occurrence clustering excluded repertoires with fewer than 30,000 or more than 120,000 public chains, plus five with anomalous nucleotide sharing. TCRdb took this table from immuneACCESS and kept in-frame rearrangements with V and J called. Such tables lack part of the clones; where checked against another copy, unresolved V genes explain under half of the gap, and the rest is unexplained. Clonal size and the V and J genes are those of that table, whereas D and trimming came from the DNA. The sample table contains 110,000 to 150,000 clones; only one count was recorded for roughly a tenth of them. The top ten constitute 1.5% to 2% of the sample.

The cohort was made up of approximately 700 healthy bone marrow donors. All cohort members were sampled while nominally healthy, although unrecorded immune exposures were likely present. The donor was CMV seronegative and was included in the group of approximately 350 seronegative cohort members. A peripheral blood sample was collected from each donor, and TCR beta sequencing was performed on peripheral blood mononuclear cells. Genomic DNA extraction from the blood cell samples was performed with the Qiagen DNeasy Blood Extraction Kit. Comment on this clone: Its antigen has not been determined. No much larger clonotype is one base removed from it; base qualities were not supplied.

Input material: PBMCs. This sequence originates from a male donor in good health and CMV-seronegative. The chain is made from TRBV7-8 and TRBJ2-5; matching of 6 bases hints at TRBD2 as the D gene. The CDR3 reads as follows: CASATGAGSETQYF. The sequenced DNA is TGTGCCAGCGCTACCGGGGCCGGGAGCGAGACCCAGTACTTC.